This T cell receptor (beta chain) was sequenced during a study of radiation and T cells in renal cell carcinoma. Notes on the study in general: Baseline intratumoral clonotype presence is unknown without pretreatment biopsies.

Worth noting for this clone: Antigen: not known.

CDR1 and CDR2 (germline): SGHRS, YFSETQ. The CDR3 runs 18 residues. After removal of 4 bases from V and 2 bases from J, the junction contained 12 bases not matched to a gene. Profiled with immunoSEQ multiplex PCR; TCRdb holds only in-frame clones, not every one. The repertoire holds 45,000 or so clones, with 65% to 90% as singletons. Time point denoted: baseline pretreatment blood. Sample treatment: 15 Gy SBRT to primary tumor, nephrectomy 4 weeks later. The chain carries TRBV5-1 and TRBJ2-2; 9 positions agree with TRBD1. This receptor was taken from a woman in her sixties or seventies with renal cell carcinoma. The sample consisted of blood, taken from a patient whose treatment included radiotherapy and nephrectomy. The CDR3: CASSASGTGSANTGELFF. Here the CDR3 DNA reads TGCGCCAGCAGCGCCTCCGGGACAGGGTCCGCAAACACCGGGGAGCTGTTTTTT.